These T cell receptor beta chains were read from a single sample in a study of blood T cell repertoires in COVID-19. Sequencing was performed with immunoSEQ multiplex PCR; in TCRdb, only in-frame clones are kept and a portion is missing. The sample consists of approximately 29,000 clones, around nine tenths of them appearing once. Sequencing was performed on peripheral blood. All receptors derive from a human donor with active COVID-19. The donor label of this sample is uncertain. Both conserved end residues are part of each CDR3. The order of the fields is J gene, clone size, V gene, D gene, CDR3 DNA, CDR3 protein. D genes are given only for firm matches. A clone size is listed for some rows: how often the clone was seen (once, few, many), or a class if it is expanded.

J gene: TRBJ2-5; clone size: once; V gene: TRBV6-5; D gene: .; CDR3 DNA: TGTGCCAGCAGCCTCCCTCCGGAGACCCAGTACTTC; CDR3 protein: CASSLPPETQYF
J gene: TRBJ2-1; clone size: medium-sized; V gene: TRBV7-6; D gene: TRBD2; CDR3 DNA: TGTGCCAGCAGCTTAGTTCCTAGCGGGGGGGACAATGAGCAGTTCTTC; CDR3 protein: CASSLVPSGGDNEQFF
J gene: TRBJ1-1; clone size: .; V gene: TRBV9; D gene: TRBD1; CDR3 DNA: TGTGCCAGCAGCGTTACCGGGACAGCTTTAGAAGCTTTCTTT; CDR3 protein: CASSVTGTALEAFF
J gene: TRBJ1-2; clone size: .; V gene: TRBV6-5; D gene: TRBD1; CDR3 DNA: TGTGCCAGCAGTAAACAGGGGTTCCTCGGGGGCTACACCTTC; CDR3 protein: CASSKQGFLGGYTF
J gene: TRBJ2-2; clone size: .; V gene: TRBV9; D gene: .; CDR3 DNA: TGTGCCAGCAGTGTACAGGGTACCGGGGAGCTGTTTTTT; CDR3 protein: CASSVQGTGELFF
J gene: TRBJ1-2; clone size: .; V gene: TRBV5-1; D gene: .; CDR3 DNA: TGCGCCAGCAGCTTGGAACAGGATCCTTACTATGGCTACACCTTC; CDR3 protein: CASSLEQDPYYGYTF
J gene: TRBJ2-3; clone size: .; V gene: TRBV7-9; D gene: TRBD2; CDR3 DNA: TGTGCCAGCAGCTACAAGCTAGCGGGGGGATTCCCCGATACGCAGTATTTT; CDR3 protein: CASSYKLAGGFPDTQYF
J gene: TRBJ2-7; clone size: .; V gene: TRBV18; D gene: .; CDR3 DNA: TGTGCCAGCTCACCACAGGCAGGGGGGCCCTACGAGCAGTACTTC; CDR3 protein: CASSPQAGGPYEQYF
J gene: TRBJ2-7; clone size: once; V gene: TRBV27; D gene: TRBD2; CDR3 DNA: TGTGCCAGCAGTTCAATGAGCGGGGGGTCGTGGGAGCAGTACTTC; CDR3 protein: CASSSMSGGSWEQYF
J gene: TRBJ2-1; clone size: .; V gene: TRBV5-1; D gene: TRBD2; CDR3 DNA: TGCGCCAGCAGCCTTGGTTCTAGCGGGGGGGCCAACAAGCAGTTCTTC; CDR3 protein: CASSLGSSGGANKQFF
J gene: TRBJ1-5; clone size: once; V gene: TRBV2; D gene: .; CDR3 DNA: TGTGCCAGCAGTCCACAGGGTGGCAATCAGCCCCAGCATTTT; CDR3 protein: CASSPQGGNQPQHF
J gene: TRBJ2-1; clone size: .; V gene: TRBV4-2; D gene: .; CDR3 DNA: TGTGCCAGCAGCCAAGCATCCGGGAACAATGAGCAGTTCTTC; CDR3 protein: CASSQASGNNEQFF
J gene: TRBJ2-2; clone size: .; V gene: TRBV5-8; D gene: TRBD2; CDR3 DNA: TGTGCCAGCAGCTACGCGGGGGGACTATCAATAACCGGGGAGCTGTTTTTT; CDR3 protein: CASSYAGGLSITGELFF
J gene: TRBJ1-5; clone size: .; V gene: TRBV6-1; D gene: .; CDR3 DNA: TGTGCCAGCAGGACGGACAGCTCCAATCAGCCCCAGCATTTT; CDR3 protein: CASRTDSSNQPQHF
J gene: TRBJ1-5; clone size: few; V gene: TRBV29-1; D gene: .; CDR3 DNA: TGCAGCGTCCGGGACACTAATCAGCCCCAGCATTTT; CDR3 protein: CSVRDTNQPQHF
J gene: TRBJ1-3; clone size: .; V gene: TRBV18; D gene: .; CDR3 DNA: TGTGCCAGCGCCGGCGGGGGGCTCTCTGGAAACACCATATATTTT; CDR3 protein: CASAGGGLSGNTIYF
J gene: TRBJ2-2; clone size: .; V gene: TRBV4-1; D gene: TRBD2; CDR3 DNA: TGCGCCAGCAGCCATAGAACCCTAGCGGGGGGGCCCGGGGAGCTGTTTTTT; CDR3 protein: CASSHRTLAGGPGELFF
J gene: TRBJ2-7; clone size: .; V gene: TRBV7-2; D gene: TRBD2; CDR3 DNA: TGTGCCAGCAGCTTTGGAGCGGGGGGGCCCTACGAGCAGTACTTC; CDR3 protein: CASSFGAGGPYEQYF
J gene: TRBJ2-3; clone size: once; V gene: TRBV9; D gene: .; CDR3 DNA: TGTGCCAGCAGTGGGGACTCGACCTGGAGCACAGATACGCAGTATTTT; CDR3 protein: CASSGDSTWSTDTQYF
J gene: TRBJ2-5; clone size: .; V gene: TRBV6-5; D gene: .; CDR3 DNA: TGTGCCAGCAGTTATCTACAGGCGACCCAGTACTTC; CDR3 protein: CASSYLQATQYF
J gene: TRBJ2-5; clone size: .; V gene: TRBV6-2/TRBV6-3; D gene: .; CDR3 DNA: TGTGCCAGCAGTCTCGGACAGAGATACCCCTCGCCGGCGACCCAGTACTTC; CDR3 protein: CASSLGQRYPSPATQYF
J gene: TRBJ1-6; clone size: few; V gene: TRBV4-1; D gene: .; CDR3 DNA: TGCGCCAGCAGCCAAACAGGGTCCAGTTCACCCCTCCACTTT; CDR3 protein: CASSQTGSSSPLHF
J gene: TRBJ1-3; clone size: .; V gene: TRBV19; D gene: .; CDR3 DNA: TGTGCCAGTAGCTCGGGATTGCCTGGAAACACCATATATTTT; CDR3 protein: CASSSGLPGNTIYF
J gene: TRBJ2-3; clone size: .; V gene: TRBV24-1; D gene: TRBD2; CDR3 DNA: TGTGCCACCAGTGATTTCTCCCGGACTAGCGGCACAGATACGCAGTATTTT; CDR3 protein: CATSDFSRTSGTDTQYF
J gene: TRBJ2-7; clone size: few; V gene: TRBV4-3; D gene: TRBD1; CDR3 DNA: TGCGCCAGCAGCCAAGGGACAGGCGATTACGAGCAGTACTTC; CDR3 protein: CASSQGTGDYEQYF
J gene: TRBJ2-2; clone size: .; V gene: TRBV9; D gene: TRBD1; CDR3 DNA: TGTGCCAGCAGCGCGGGACAGGGTCCCGGGGAGCTGTTTTTT; CDR3 protein: CASSAGQGPGELFF
J gene: TRBJ2-1; clone size: .; V gene: TRBV4-2; D gene: .; CDR3 DNA: TGTGCCAGCAGCCAAGATTCTCCCGATGAGCAGTTCTTC; CDR3 protein: CASSQDSPDEQFF
J gene: TRBJ2-7; clone size: once; V gene: TRBV7-8; D gene: .; CDR3 DNA: TGTGCCAGCAGCTTAGTTGGGGGCGGCTCCTACGAGCAGTACTTC; CDR3 protein: CASSLVGGGSYEQYF
J gene: TRBJ1-4; clone size: .; V gene: TRBV18; D gene: .; CDR3 DNA: TGTGCCAGCTCAGCACGATCGGCGGGTGGGAATGAAAAACTGTTTTTT; CDR3 protein: CASSARSAGGNEKLFF
J gene: TRBJ2-5; clone size: .; V gene: TRBV3-1/TRBV3-2; D gene: .; CDR3 DNA: TGTGCCAGCAGCCAAGGTCGTGGGGGGGCTAGGGAGACCCAGTACTTC; CDR3 protein: CASSQGRGGARETQYF
J gene: TRBJ2-1; clone size: .; V gene: TRBV3-1/TRBV3-2; D gene: .; CDR3 DNA: TGTGCCAGCAGCCAAGATCGGCGACTTTTGCAGTTCTTC; CDR3 protein: CASSQDRRLLQFF
J gene: TRBJ2-7; clone size: .; V gene: TRBV6-5; D gene: TRBD1; CDR3 DNA: TGTGCCAGCAGTCGGGACAGGGGACTCCTTCTGGAGTACTTC; CDR3 protein: CASSRDRGLLLEYF
J gene: TRBJ1-2; clone size: .; V gene: TRBV15; D gene: TRBD1; CDR3 DNA: TGTGCCACCAGCAGGGAAGGACAGGGGTATGGCTACACCTTC; CDR3 protein: CATSREGQGYGYTF
J gene: TRBJ2-7; clone size: .; V gene: TRBV20-1; D gene: TRBD1; CDR3 DNA: TGCAGTGCTAGTCTCCGGACAGGGGGAGAGCAGTACTTC; CDR3 protein: CSASLRTGGEQYF
J gene: TRBJ2-2; clone size: .; V gene: TRBV6-4; D gene: TRBD2; CDR3 DNA: TGTGCCAGCAGGGCCCCGGGGGAGGGCGGGGAGCTGTTTTTT; CDR3 protein: CASRAPGEGGELFF
J gene: TRBJ2-7; clone size: .; V gene: TRBV20-1; D gene: TRBD1; CDR3 DNA: TGCAGTGCGGACAGGGCGGGGGAGCAGTACTTC; CDR3 protein: CSADRAGEQYF
J gene: TRBJ1-1; clone size: .; V gene: TRBV5-1; D gene: .; CDR3 DNA: TGCGCCAGCAGCCCGGAGGGCAGGTTTAGCGCTGAAGCTTTCTTT; CDR3 protein: CASSPEGRFSAEAFF
J gene: TRBJ2-2; clone size: .; V gene: TRBV5-1; D gene: .; CDR3 DNA: TGCGCCAGCAGCAACGGGACTCTTAGCACCGGGGAGCTGTTTTTT; CDR3 protein: CASSNGTLSTGELFF
J gene: TRBJ2-7; clone size: .; V gene: TRBV11-2; D gene: .; CDR3 DNA: TGTGCCAGCAGCTCGCCCTCAGGAACCCTCTCCGAGCAGTACTTC; CDR3 protein: CASSSPSGTLSEQYF
J gene: TRBJ1-2; clone size: .; V gene: TRBV5-1; D gene: .; CDR3 DNA: TGCGCCAGCACAATAACCGGGGGTCGTGGCTACACCTTC; CDR3 protein: CASTITGGRGYTF
J gene: TRBJ1-6; clone size: few; V gene: TRBV4-3; D gene: TRBD1; CDR3 DNA: TGCGCCAGCAGTAATCATATACAGGGGGGAGTGCGTTCACCCCTCCACTTT; CDR3 protein: CASSNHIQGGVRSPLHF
J gene: TRBJ2-3; clone size: once; V gene: TRBV10-3; D gene: TRBD2; CDR3 DNA: TGTGCCATCAGTGAGCCGGGACTAGCGACGCAGTATTTT; CDR3 protein: CAISEPGLATQYF